Reported below is one T cell receptor (beta chain). The table lists this clonotype with a few counts. It lacks a known antigen. Base quality data are lacking; no much larger clone is found one base away. The data were taken from a study of T cell repertoires in cytomegalovirus infection (dated by TCRdb to between 2018 and 2020). For the wider study: The peptide stimulations were aimed at well-studied HLA-B-restricted epitopes as well as recently identified HLA-C-restricted CMV epitopes, whose presentation resists viral immunomodulation. The HLA type of each donor mattered for the analysis, because public TCR beta signatures pointed to carriage of CMV infection along with the matching HLA type.

Sequencing was carried out with an Illumina HiSeq 1500. In TCRdb, the public reads were trimmed at Q25 with fastp and aligned with MiXCR, with productive beta chains retained. Every CDR3 protein is listed once, alongside the most common genes and DNA of its rows. The sample records some 500,000 distinct CDR3 sequences, 25% to 35% of which are singletons. Together, the top ten hold 15% to 20% of the sample. For this chain, trimming is 8 bases at the V end and 1 base at the J end, and the number of junction bases without a gene match is 9. The CDR3, from cysteine to phenylalanine, totals 17 residues. The retained sequence is limited to the CDR3, 51 bases, with the frame set at the first base. Taken from the germline V gene (reference sequence), the CDR1 and CDR2 loops are LNHDA and SQIVND. Overall study results and their limits: Carriers of CMV infection plus the relevant HLA type were discriminated by the cumulative frequency of public TCR beta family members in the study cohort and in an independent roughly 320-donor cohort. In the ex vivo response, HLA-C-restricted CMV-specific TCR beta clonotypes were dominant, and in two of eight donors the single most frequent clonotype came from this HLA-C-restricted group.

Taken with the paper, the label for treatment or condition translates to: in vitro stimulation with specific CMV peptide epitopes to enrich CMV-specific T cells. This material consisted of cultured PBMCs, taken from culture after CMV antigen stimulation. Here the chain combines TRBV19 and TRBJ2-1; 12 bases in between match TRBD2. The clonotype originates from a human donor in good health (CMV status not recorded). Some clones in this sample may be carry-over from other donors' samples. The CDR3 region has the sequence CASRLAGVGVSYNEQFF. Read as DNA, the sequence is TGTGCCAGTCGACTAGCGGGAGTAGGGGTGTCCTACAATGAGCAGTTCTTC. Reference TRBV19 and TRBJ2-1 proteins supply the regions before and after the CDR3; the full variable domain is: DGGITQSPKYLFRKEGQNVTLSCEQNLNHDAMYWYRQDPGQGLRLIYYSQIVNDFQKGDIAEGYSVSREKKESFPLTVTSAQKNPTAFYLCASRLAGVGVSYNEQFFGPGTRLTVL.